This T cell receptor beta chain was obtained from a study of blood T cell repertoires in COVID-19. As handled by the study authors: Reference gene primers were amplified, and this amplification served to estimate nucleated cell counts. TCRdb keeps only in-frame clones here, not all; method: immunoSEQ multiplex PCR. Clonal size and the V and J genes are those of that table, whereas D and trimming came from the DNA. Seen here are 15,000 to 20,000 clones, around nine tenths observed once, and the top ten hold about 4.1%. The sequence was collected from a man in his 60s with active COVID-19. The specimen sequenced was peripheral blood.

Here the CDR3 reads CASTGRGDTEAFF. For the CDR3, the DNA is TGTGCCAGCACAGGGAGGGGAGACACTGAAGCTTTCTTT. The rearrangement uses TRBV7-6 and TRBJ1-1; TRBD1 might be the D (5 bases). There are 13 residues in the CDR3. V was trimmed by 7 bases and J by 3 bases, leaving 12 bases between them. CDR1 and CDR2 from the germline V gene are SGHVS and FNYEAQ.